The 14 T cell receptor beta chains in this list originate from one sample, sequenced in a study of T cell responses to AZD1222 COVID-19 vaccine. Method: immunoSEQ multiplex PCR; TCRdb's copy keeps in-frame clones and lacks some. The sample records about 110,000 clones, about nine tenths being singletons. This specimen consisted of peripheral blood, obtained on day 0 of AZD1222 vaccination. The receptors were sampled from an adult in good health.

This clone was detected once. The chain carries TRBV7-2 and TRBJ1-5, with 10 bases fitting TRBD1. This CDR3 contains 14 residues. The germline V gene has CDR1 SGHTA and CDR2 FQGNSA. V gave up 5 bases and J gave up 9 bases; unmatched junction bases: 7. The CDR3 DNA follows: TGTGCCAGCAGCATTGGACAGGGGGACATGCCCCAGCATTTT. Its translation is CASSIGQGDMPQHF. Looking up the rest from reference TRBV7-2 and TRBJ1-5 gives the full variable domain: GAGVSQSPSNKVTEKGKDVELRCDPISGHTALYWYRQSLGQGLEFLIYFQGNSAPDKSGLPSDRFSAERTGGSVSTLTIQRTQQEDSAVYLCASSIGQGDMPQHFGDGTRLSIL.

The sample holds a few counts of this clone. This chain joins TRBV7-2 and TRBJ2-1; a possible D gene is TRBD1 (6 bases). V lost 6 bases and J lost 0, with 12 bases in between. Germline CDR1 and CDR2: SGHTA and FQGNSA. The length of the CDR3 is 15 residues. The CDR3 sequence: CASRVTGSSYNEQFF. In DNA, the CDR3 is TGTGCCAGCAGAGTCACAGGGAGCTCCTACAATGAGCAGTTCTTC.

V usage is TRBV2 and J usage is TRBJ1-2, with no clear D. Germline lookup yields CDR1 SNHLY and CDR2 FYNNEI. V was pared by 7 bases and J by 0 bases, with 9 bases between. The CDR3 contains 13 residues. Here the CDR3 reads CASTDGPNYGYTF. The CDR3 DNA sequence: TGTGCCAGCACCGACGGACCTAACTATGGCTACACCTTC.

The chain is built from TRBV3-1 (or the pseudogene TRBV3-2) and TRBJ1-3; the D is unclear. The CDR3 totals 15 residues. Germline V gene data show CDR1 as LGHDT and CDR2 as YNNKEL (reference sequence). Trimming took off 0 bases at V and 4 bases at J, with 10 bases between the two ends. CDR3: CASSQDTLHGNTIYF. The CDR3 DNA reads as TGTGCCAGCAGCCAAGATACTCTTCACGGAAACACCATATATTTT.

The chain is built from TRBV10-3 and TRBJ1-1; D remains ambiguous. The CDR3 covers 14 residues. Per germline, CDR1 ENHRY and CDR2 SYGVKD. Trimming shortened V by 2 bases and J by 1 base, and 8 bases separated the two germline ends. For the CDR3, the DNA is TGTGCCATCAGTGAGCTGACGGCGAACACTGAAGCTTTCTTT. This sequence encodes CAISELTANTEAFF.

The J gene is TRBJ1-6, the V gene TRBV10-3, with D perhaps matching TRBD1 (5 bases). The CDR3 contains 15 residues. V was trimmed by 8 bases and J by 6 bases, leaving 17 bases between them. Germline CDR1 reads ENHRY; CDR2 reads SYGVKD. The CDR3: CAIALTPGANSPLHF. DNA of the CDR3: TGTGCCATCGCACTTACGCCCGGGGCTAATTCACCCCTCCACTTT.

A few counts support this clone. The sample holds other DNA sequences that translate to the same CDR3. The chain is built from TRBV7-9 and TRBJ1-3; D call uncertain. Trimming took 5 bases from V and 2 from J, leaving 10 bases between them. Germline loops: CDR1 SEHNR, CDR2 FQNEAQ (reference sequence). The CDR3 runs 14 residues. Here the CDR3 DNA reads TGTGCCAGCAGCCCAGACATCGCTGGAAACACCATATATTTT. This gives the protein CASSPDIAGNTIYF. The full variable domain, in which reference TRBV7-9 and TRBJ1-3 provide the parts outside the CDR3, is DTGVSQNPRHKITKRGQNVTFRCDPISEHNRLYWYRQTLGQGPEFLTYFQNEAQLEKSRLLSDRFSAERPKGSFSTLEIQRTEQGDSAMYLCASSPDIAGNTIYFGEGSWLTVV.

The chain couples TRBV6-5 to TRBJ1-2; 8 bases match TRBD1. V shed 7 bases, J shed 4 bases, and the junction held 8 bases outside the gene matches. The CDR3 sequence is 14 residues long. From germline, CDR1 is MNHEY and CDR2 SVGAGI. This chain's CDR3 is CASKVRGRSYGYTF. The CDR3 DNA sequence: TGTGCCAGCAAGGTCAGGGGGCGCTCCTATGGCTACACCTTC.

This chain uses TRBV5-8 with TRBJ2-3, with D possibly TRBD1 on 5 matching bases. Germline CDR1 is SGHTS and CDR2 is YDEGEE. V shed 4 bases and J shed 6 bases, with 15 bases lying between them. This CDR3 has 14 amino acids. The CDR3 region is CASSVSTQEDTQYF. Here the CDR3 DNA reads TGTGCCAGCAGCGTTTCGACACAGGAGGATACGCAGTATTTT.

The rearrangement uses TRBV19 and TRBJ2-3; D gene unclear. The germline V gene has CDR1 LNHDA and CDR2 SQIVND (reference sequence). This CDR3 has 13 amino acids. Trimming stripped 5 bases from V and 2 bases from J, with 8 bases between. CDR3: CASSERFTDTQYF. The CDR3 nucleotides are TGTGCCAGTAGTGAGCGATTCACAGATACGCAGTATTTT.

The rearrangement joins TRBV7-6 to TRBJ1-5; no clear D gene. Per germline, CDR1 SGHVS and CDR2 FNYEAQ. There are 13 residues in the CDR3. The V and J ends lost 3 bases and 7 bases respectively, with 10 bases between them. CDR3 sequence reads: CASSLGQEQPQHF. The CDR3 DNA sequence: TGTGCCAGCAGCTTGGGCCAGGAACAGCCCCAGCATTTT. Full variable domain (rest looked up from reference TRBV7-6 and TRBJ1-5): GAGVSQSPRYKVTKRGQDVALRCDPISGHVSLYWYRQALGQGPEFLTYFNYEAQQDKSGLPNDRFSAERPEGSISTLTIQRTEQRDSAMYRCASSLGQEQPQHFGDGTRLSIL.

J is TRBJ2-7 and V is TRBV18, with 8 bases matching TRBD2. The CDR3 consists of 16 residues. The J segment lost 0 bases and the V segment lost 2 bases, leaving 6 bases of the junction unmatched. Germline V gene sequence: CDR1 KGHSH, CDR2 LQKENI. In DNA, the CDR3 is TGTGCCAGCTCACCAGGGCGGGGGGCCCTCTCCTACGAGCAGTACTTC. Its translation is CASSPGRGALSYEQYF.

The chain couples TRBV7-9 to TRBJ1-6; D not certain. Germline V gives CDR1 SEHNR, CDR2 FQNEAQ (reference sequence). Trimming pared 11 bases from V and 7 bases from J, leaving 15 bases between. The CDR3 is made up of 13 amino acids. The CDR3 reads CAADPGRNSPLHF. CDR3 in DNA: TGTGCCGCCGATCCGGGCAGAAATTCACCCCTCCACTTT.

This clone was observed once. The same CDR3 can be traced to other DNA sequences in this sample. The chain recombines TRBV3-1 (or the pseudogene TRBV3-2) with TRBJ1-1; no reliable D call. Per the germline V gene, CDR1 is LGHDT and CDR2 is YNNKEL (reference sequence). The CDR3 spans 13 residues. With 4 bases removed from V and 2 bases from J, the gap between germline ends came to 8 bases. The CDR3 DNA reads TGTGCCAGCAGCCTTCGGGGAAACACTGAAGCTTTCTTT. Its protein product is CASSLRGNTEAFF.